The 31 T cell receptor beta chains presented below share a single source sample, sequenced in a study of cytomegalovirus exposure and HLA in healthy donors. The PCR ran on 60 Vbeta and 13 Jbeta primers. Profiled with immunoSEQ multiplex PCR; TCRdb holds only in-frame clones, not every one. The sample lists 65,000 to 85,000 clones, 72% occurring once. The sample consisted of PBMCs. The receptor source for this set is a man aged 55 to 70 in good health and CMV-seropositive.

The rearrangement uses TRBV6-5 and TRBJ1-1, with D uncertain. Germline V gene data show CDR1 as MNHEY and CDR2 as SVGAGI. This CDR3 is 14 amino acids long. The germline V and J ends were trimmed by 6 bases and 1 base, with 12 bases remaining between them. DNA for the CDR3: TGTGCCAGCAGCCTTTGGAGCCAGAACACTGAAGCTTTCTTT. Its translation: CASSLWSQNTEAFF.

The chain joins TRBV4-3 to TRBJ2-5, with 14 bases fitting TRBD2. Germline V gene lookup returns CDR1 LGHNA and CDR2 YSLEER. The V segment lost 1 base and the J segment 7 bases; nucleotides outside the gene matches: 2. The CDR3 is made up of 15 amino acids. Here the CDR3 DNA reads TGCGCCAGCAGCCAAGGGGGGACTAGCGGGGGGACCCAGTACTTC. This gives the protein CASSQGGTSGGTQYF.

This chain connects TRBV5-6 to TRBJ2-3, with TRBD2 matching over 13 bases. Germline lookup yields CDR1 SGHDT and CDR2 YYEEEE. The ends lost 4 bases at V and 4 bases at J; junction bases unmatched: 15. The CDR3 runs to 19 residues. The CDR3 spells CASSPTSGRALWLPDTQYF. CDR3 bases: TGTGCCAGCAGCCCTACTAGCGGGAGGGCCCTCTGGTTGCCAGATACGCAGTATTTT.

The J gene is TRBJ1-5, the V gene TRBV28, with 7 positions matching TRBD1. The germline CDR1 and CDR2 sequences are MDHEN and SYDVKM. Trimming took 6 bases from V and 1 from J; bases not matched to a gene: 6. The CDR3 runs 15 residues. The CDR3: CASSRQGRSNQPQHF. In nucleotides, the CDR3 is TGTGCCAGCAGCCGACAGGGACGGAGCAATCAGCCCCAGCATTTT.

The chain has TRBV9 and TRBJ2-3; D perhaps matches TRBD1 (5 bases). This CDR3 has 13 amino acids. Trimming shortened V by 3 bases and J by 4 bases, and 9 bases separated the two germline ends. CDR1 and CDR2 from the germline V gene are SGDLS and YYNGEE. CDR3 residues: CASSALGPDTQYF. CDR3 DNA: TGTGCCAGCAGCGCCCTGGGGCCAGATACGCAGTATTTT.

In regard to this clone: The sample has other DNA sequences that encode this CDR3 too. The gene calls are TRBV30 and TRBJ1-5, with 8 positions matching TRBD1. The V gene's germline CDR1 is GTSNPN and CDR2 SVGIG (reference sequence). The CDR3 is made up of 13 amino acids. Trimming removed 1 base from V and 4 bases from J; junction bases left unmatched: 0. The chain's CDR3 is CAWSGQGNQPQHF. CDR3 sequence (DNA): TGTGCCTGGAGTGGACAGGGGAATCAGCCCCAGCATTTT.

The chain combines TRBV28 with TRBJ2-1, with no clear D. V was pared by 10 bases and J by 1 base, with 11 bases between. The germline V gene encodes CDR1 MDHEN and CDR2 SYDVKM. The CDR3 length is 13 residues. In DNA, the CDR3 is TGTGCCACCAGGACGGGTTCCTACAATGAGCAGTTCTTC. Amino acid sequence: CATRTGSYNEQFF.

The CDR3: CASELDVRETQYF. CDR3 coding DNA: TGTGCCAGCGAACTCGATGTGAGGGAGACCCAGTACTTC. The V call is TRBV6-6, the J call TRBJ2-5, with no clear D. Germline CDR1 MNHNY, CDR2 SVGAGI (reference sequence). This CDR3 is 13 amino acids long. V dropped 8 bases and J dropped 5 bases, with 15 bases sitting between them.

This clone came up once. The CDR3 here is CASSSARTGGAHGYTF. The CDR3, as DNA: TGTGCCAGCAGCTCCGCCAGGACAGGGGGAGCGCATGGCTACACCTTC. V and J are TRBV13 and TRBJ1-2, with 10 bases aligning to TRBD1. Germline CDR1 reads PRHDT; CDR2 reads FYEKMQ (reference sequence). This CDR3 contains 16 residues. The J segment lost 6 bases and the V segment lost 4 bases, leaving 11 bases of the junction unmatched.

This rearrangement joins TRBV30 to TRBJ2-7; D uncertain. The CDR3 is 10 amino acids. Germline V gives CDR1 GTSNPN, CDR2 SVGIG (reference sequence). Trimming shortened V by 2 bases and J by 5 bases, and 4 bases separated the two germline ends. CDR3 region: CAWSTDEQYF. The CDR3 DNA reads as TGTGCCTGGAGTACGGACGAGCAGTACTTC.

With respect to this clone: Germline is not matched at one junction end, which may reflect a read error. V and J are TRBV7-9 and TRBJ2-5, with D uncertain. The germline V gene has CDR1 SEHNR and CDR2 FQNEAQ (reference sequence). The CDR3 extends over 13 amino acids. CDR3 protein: CSSKAEYQETQYF. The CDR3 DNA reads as TGTTCCAGCAAAGCTGAGTACCAAGAGACCCAGTACTTC.

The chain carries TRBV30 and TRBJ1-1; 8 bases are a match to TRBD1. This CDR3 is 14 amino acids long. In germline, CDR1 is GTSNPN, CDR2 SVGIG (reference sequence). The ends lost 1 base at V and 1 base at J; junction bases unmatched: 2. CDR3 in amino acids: CAWSGDRRNTEAFF. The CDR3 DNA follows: TGTGCCTGGAGTGGGGACAGGCGGAACACTGAAGCTTTCTTT.

CDR3 loop: CASSGGQTNTGELFF. DNA for the CDR3: TGTGCCAGCTCAGGGGGACAGACGAACACCGGGGAGCTGTTTTTT. The rearrangement links TRBV18 to TRBJ2-2, with 7 bases lining up with TRBD1. The germline V gene has CDR1 KGHSH and CDR2 LQKENI. The CDR3 is made up of 15 amino acids. The V segment lost 5 bases and the J segment 0 bases; nucleotides outside the gene matches: 3.

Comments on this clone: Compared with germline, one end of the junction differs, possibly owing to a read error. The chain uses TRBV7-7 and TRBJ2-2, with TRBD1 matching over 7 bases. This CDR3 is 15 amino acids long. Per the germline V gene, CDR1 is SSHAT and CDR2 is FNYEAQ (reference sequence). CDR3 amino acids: CASSSGQPNTGELFF. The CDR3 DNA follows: TGTGCTAGCAGCTCGGGACAGCCGAACACCGGGGAGCTGTTTTTT.

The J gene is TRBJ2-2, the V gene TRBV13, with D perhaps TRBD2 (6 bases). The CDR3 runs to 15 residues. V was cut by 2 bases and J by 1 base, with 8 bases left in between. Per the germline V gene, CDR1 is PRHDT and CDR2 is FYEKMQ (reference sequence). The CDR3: CASSLLAMNTGELFF. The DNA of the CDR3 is TGTGCCAGCAGCTTACTAGCGATGAACACCGGGGAGCTGTTTTTT.

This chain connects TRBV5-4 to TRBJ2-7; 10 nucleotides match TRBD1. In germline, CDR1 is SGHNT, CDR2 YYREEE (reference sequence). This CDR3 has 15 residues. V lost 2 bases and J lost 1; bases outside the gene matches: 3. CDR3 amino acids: CASSLGQGESYEQYF. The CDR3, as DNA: TGTGCCAGCAGCTTAGGACAGGGGGAGTCCTACGAGCAGTACTTC. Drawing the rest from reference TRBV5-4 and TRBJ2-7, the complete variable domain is ETGVTQSPTHLIKTRGQQVTLRCSSQSGHNTVSWYQQALGQGPQFIFQYYREEENGRGNFPPRFSGLQFPNYSSELNVNALELDDSALYLCASSLGQGESYEQYFGPGTRLTVT.

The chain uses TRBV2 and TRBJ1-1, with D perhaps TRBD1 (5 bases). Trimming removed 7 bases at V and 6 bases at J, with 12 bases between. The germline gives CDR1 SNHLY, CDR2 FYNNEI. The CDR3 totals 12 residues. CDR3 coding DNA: TGTGCCAGCACCCTCCAGGGCTCTGAAGCTTTCTTT. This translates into CASTLQGSEAFF.

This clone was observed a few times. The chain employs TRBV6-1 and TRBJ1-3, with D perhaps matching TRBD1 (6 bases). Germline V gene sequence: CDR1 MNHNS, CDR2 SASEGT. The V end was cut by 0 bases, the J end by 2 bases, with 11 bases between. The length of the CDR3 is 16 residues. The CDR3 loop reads CASSEAQTGPGNTIYF. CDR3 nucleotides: TGTGCCAGCAGTGAAGCGCAAACAGGGCCTGGAAACACCATATATTTT.

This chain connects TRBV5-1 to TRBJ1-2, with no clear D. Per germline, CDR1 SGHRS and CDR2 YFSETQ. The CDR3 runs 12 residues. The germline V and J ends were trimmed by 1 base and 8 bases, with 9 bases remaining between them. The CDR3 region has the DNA TGCGCCAGCAGCTTGACCTACAGCGGCTACACCTTC. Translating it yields CASSLTYSGYTF.

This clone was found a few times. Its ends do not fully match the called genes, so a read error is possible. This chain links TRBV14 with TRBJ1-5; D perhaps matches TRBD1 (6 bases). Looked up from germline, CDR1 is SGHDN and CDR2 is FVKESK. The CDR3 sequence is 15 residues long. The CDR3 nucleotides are TGTGCCAGCAGCCAAGTTGGGCAGGGGAATCGGCCCCAGCATTTT. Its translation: CASSQVGQGNRPQHF.

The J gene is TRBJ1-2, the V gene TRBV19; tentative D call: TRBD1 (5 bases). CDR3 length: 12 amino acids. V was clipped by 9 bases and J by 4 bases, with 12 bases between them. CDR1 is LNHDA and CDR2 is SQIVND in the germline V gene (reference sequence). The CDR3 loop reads CASSNQGYGYTF. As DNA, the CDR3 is TGTGCCAGCTCCAACCAGGGCTATGGCTACACCTTC.

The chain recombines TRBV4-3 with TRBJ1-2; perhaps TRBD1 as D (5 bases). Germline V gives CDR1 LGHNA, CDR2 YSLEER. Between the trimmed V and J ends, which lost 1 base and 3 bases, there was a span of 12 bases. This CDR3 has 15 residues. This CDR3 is CASSQGPRADYGYTF. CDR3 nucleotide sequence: TGCGCCAGCAGCCAAGGACCCAGGGCCGACTATGGCTACACCTTC.

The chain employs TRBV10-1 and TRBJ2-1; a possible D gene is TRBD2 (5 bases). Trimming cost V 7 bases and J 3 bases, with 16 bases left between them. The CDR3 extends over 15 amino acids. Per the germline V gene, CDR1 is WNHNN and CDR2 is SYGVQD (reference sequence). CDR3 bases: TGCGCCAGCAACCTCCTGGCCCGGGACTACAATGAGCAGTTCTTC. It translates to CASNLLARDYNEQFF.

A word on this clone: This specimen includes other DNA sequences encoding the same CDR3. CDR3 nucleotides: TGCGCCAGCAGCTTGGATCTAGCGGGCTACAATGAGCAGTTCTTC. Translation gives CASSLDLAGYNEQFF. The chain employs TRBV5-1 and TRBJ2-1, with 8 bases aligning to TRBD2. Looked up from germline, CDR1 is SGHRS and CDR2 is YFSETQ. Germline trimming cut 0 bases from V and 3 bases from J; bases unmatched to any gene: 2. The CDR3 has 15 amino acids.

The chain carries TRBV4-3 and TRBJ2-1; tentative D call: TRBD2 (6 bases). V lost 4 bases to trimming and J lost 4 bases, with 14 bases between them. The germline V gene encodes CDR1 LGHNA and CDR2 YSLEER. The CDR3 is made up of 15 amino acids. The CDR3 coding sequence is TGCGCCAGCAGCCCAGAGTCGGGGGTGTACAATGAGCAGTTCTTC. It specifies CASSPESGVYNEQFF.

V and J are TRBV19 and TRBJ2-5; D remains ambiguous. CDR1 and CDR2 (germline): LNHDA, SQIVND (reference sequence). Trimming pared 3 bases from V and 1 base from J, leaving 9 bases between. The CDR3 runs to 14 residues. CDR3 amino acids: CASSINSIQETQYF. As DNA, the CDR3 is TGTGCCAGTAGTATTAACAGCATCCAAGAGACCCAGTACTTC.

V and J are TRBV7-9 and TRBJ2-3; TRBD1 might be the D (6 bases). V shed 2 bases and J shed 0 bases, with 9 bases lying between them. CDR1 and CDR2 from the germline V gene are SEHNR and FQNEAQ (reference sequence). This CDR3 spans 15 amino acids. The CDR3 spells CASSLIGTSTDTQYF. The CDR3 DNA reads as TGTGCCAGCAGCTTAATTGGGACAAGCACAGATACGCAGTATTTT.

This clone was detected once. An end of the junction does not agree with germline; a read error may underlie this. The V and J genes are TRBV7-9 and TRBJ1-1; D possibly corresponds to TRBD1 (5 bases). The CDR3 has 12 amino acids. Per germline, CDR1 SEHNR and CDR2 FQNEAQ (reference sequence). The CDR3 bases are TGTTCCAGCAGCGGACAAGGGGTGCGGGCTTTCTTT. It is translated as CSSSGQGVRAFF.

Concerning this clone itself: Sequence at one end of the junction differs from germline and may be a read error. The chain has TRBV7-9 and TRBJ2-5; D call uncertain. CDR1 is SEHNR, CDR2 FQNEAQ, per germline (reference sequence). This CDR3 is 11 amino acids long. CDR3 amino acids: CSSSSEETQYF. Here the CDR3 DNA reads TGTTCCAGCAGCTCGGAAGAGACCCAGTACTTC.

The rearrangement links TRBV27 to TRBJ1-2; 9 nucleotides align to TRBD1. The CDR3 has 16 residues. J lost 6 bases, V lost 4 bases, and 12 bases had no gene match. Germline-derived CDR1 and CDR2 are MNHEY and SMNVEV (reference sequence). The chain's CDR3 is CASSSSPTGGGHGYTF. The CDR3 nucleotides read TGTGCCAGCAGTTCCTCACCTACAGGGGGCGGCCATGGCTACACCTTC.

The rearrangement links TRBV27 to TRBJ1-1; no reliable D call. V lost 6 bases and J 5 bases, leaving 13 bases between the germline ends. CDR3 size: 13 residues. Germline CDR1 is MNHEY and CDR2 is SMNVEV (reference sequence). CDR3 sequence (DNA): TGTGCCAGCAGGCCCTTAGCCGGGACTGAAGCTTTCTTT. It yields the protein CASRPLAGTEAFF.